This entry lists 5 T cell receptor beta chains sequenced from one sample in a study of T cell responses to AZD1222 COVID-19 vaccine. Sequencing used immunoSEQ multiplex PCR; TCRdb keeps in-frame clones, though not all of them. Of around 130,000 clones in the sample, roughly 93% were seen once. The sequences come from peripheral blood, collected on day 0 of AZD1222 vaccination. These receptors all stem from an adult in good health.

The chain employs TRBV25-1 and TRBJ1-2; TRBD1 matches at 10 bases. CDR1 is MGHDK and CDR2 is SYGVNS in the germline V gene. The V segment lost 5 bases and the J segment 4 bases; nucleotides outside the gene matches: 7. The CDR3 runs to 15 residues. The CDR3 DNA is TGTGCCAGCAGTACCCTGACAGGGGGCAGCTATGGCTACACCTTC. This gives the protein CASSTLTGGSYGYTF.

The V gene is TRBV11-1, the J gene TRBJ2-7, with 7 bases lining up with TRBD2. The germline CDR1 and CDR2 sequences are SGHAT and FQDESV (reference sequence). CDR3 length equals 14 residues. V lost 5 bases to trimming and J lost 3 bases; unmatched junction nucleotides: 7. Written as DNA, the CDR3 is TGTGCCAGCAGCCTAACGGGAGGAGGCTACGAGCAGTACTTC. Amino acids: CASSLTGGGYEQYF.

The genes are TRBV9 and TRBJ2-7, with 12 bases that match TRBD2. Germline CDR1 reads SGDLS; CDR2 reads YYNGEE. With V trimmed by 0 bases and J by 3 bases, 1 base remained unmatched. This CDR3 contains 15 residues. The CDR3 region is CASSVGTSGNYEQYF. CDR3 sequence (DNA): TGTGCCAGCAGCGTAGGGACTAGCGGGAACTACGAGCAGTACTTC. The full variable domain, rest sourced from reference TRBV9 and TRBJ2-7, is DSGVTQTPKHLITATGQRVTLRCSPRSGDLSVYWYQQSLDQGLQFLIQYYNGEERAKGNILERFSAQQFPDLHSELNLSSLELGDSALYFCASSVGTSGNYEQYFGPGTRLTVT.

The chain has TRBV20-1 and TRBJ2-1; D is ambiguous. V lost 0 bases to trimming and J lost 10 bases, with 7 bases between them. This CDR3 contains 11 residues. The germline gives CDR1 DFQATT, CDR2 SNEGSKA (reference sequence). CDR3 sequence (DNA): TGCAGTGCTAGAGACTCGCGGGAGCAGTTCTTC. Its translation: CSARDSREQFF.

This sequence joins TRBV28 and TRBJ2-7; the D gene could be TRBD1 or TRBD2 (5 bases each). The V gene's germline CDR1 is MDHEN and CDR2 SYDVKM. The germline V and J ends were trimmed by 2 bases and 5 bases, with 10 bases remaining between them. This CDR3 has 13 amino acids. The CDR3 is CASSLLGTHEQYF. The CDR3 DNA is TGTGCCAGCAGTTTACTAGGGACCCACGAGCAGTACTTC.